This T cell receptor (beta chain) is drawn from a study of memory CD4+ T cells and cytomegalovirus serostatus. Study outcomes and limitations: About 40% of the roughly 160 known CMV-associated TCRbeta sequences appeared in CD4+ memory. Median bootstrapped AUC for CMV status was around 0.96 originally, around 0.91 US-trained.

Notes on this clone: What it binds is not known.

This CDR3 contains 13 residues. Germline V gene lookup returns CDR1 SGHVS and CDR2 FNYEAQ. V shed 0 bases and J shed 4 bases, with 7 bases lying between them. Under the authors' procedure: Out-of-frame sequences were removed, leaving around 2,000,000 distinct TCRbeta sequences. Sequencing was performed with immunoSEQ multiplex PCR; in TCRdb, only in-frame clones are kept and a portion is missing. For V, J and clone size, that table is used; D and trimming come from the DNA. The table lists approximately 52,000 clones, 60% to 80% of them singletons. The sort gate was single viable CD3+CD4+CD8-CD45RO+ cells for memory CD4+ T cells. Positive selection with CD4 microbeads enriched total CD4+ T cells.

The receptor comes from an adult in good health and CMV-seronegative. Sequences were obtained from memory CD4+ T cells from blood. V usage is TRBV7-6 and J usage is TRBJ2-7, with no clear D. CDR3 DNA sequence: TGTGCCAGCAGCTTAGCAGGCTCATACGAGCAGTACTTC. Amino acids: CASSLAGSYEQYF.